The next 9 T cell receptor beta chains were all read from a single sample in a study of blood T cell repertoires in COVID-19 (dated by TCRdb to 2018 to 2020). The library was prepared using the immunoSEQ multiplex PCR assay. TCRdb mirrors the immuneACCESS table, restricted to in-frame sequences. Some clones are absent from its copies; in checked studies, under half trace to an unresolved V gene, and the reason for the others is unknown. For this sample there are some 48,000 clones; around 92% appear just once. The ten largest clones add up to less than 2.5% of the sample. The sequencing input was peripheral blood. The receptors derive from a human donor in a cohort sampled during active COVID-19.

The V and J genes are TRBV4-3 and TRBJ2-6; D is possibly TRBD1 (5 bases). Trimming stripped 0 bases from V and 0 bases from J, with 15 bases between. Germline assignment: CDR1 LGHNA and CDR2 YSLEER. The CDR3 runs to 19 residues. For the CDR3, the DNA is TGCGCCAGCAGCCAAGAACCAGGGCGCGTCTACTCTGGGGCCAACGTCCTGACTTTC. Protein sequence: CASSQEPGRVYSGANVLTF.

This chain uses TRBV3-1 (or the pseudogene TRBV3-2) with TRBJ1-2; D not resolved. The CDR3 extends over 11 amino acids. V was shortened by 3 bases and J by 5 bases, with 4 bases between the two germline ends. Germline V gene lookup returns CDR1 LGHDT and CDR2 YNNKEL (reference sequence). The CDR3 nucleotides read TGTGCCAGCAGCCAGGCATATGGCTACACCTTC. Amino acids: CASSQAYGYTF.

The V gene is TRBV10-2, the J gene TRBJ1-2; no reliable D call. Germline V gene sequence: CDR1 WSHSY, CDR2 SAAADI. The CDR3 runs 14 residues. V dropped 0 bases and J dropped 7 bases, with 12 bases sitting between them. The CDR3 reads CASSESSGIGGYTF. CDR3 in DNA: TGCGCCAGCAGTGAGTCGTCGGGGATTGGTGGCTACACCTTC.

This sequence joins TRBV6-4 and TRBJ2-3; no clear D. The V end was cut by 0 bases, the J end by 0 bases, with 7 bases between. This CDR3 region has 15 residues. Germline V CDR1 and CDR2: MRHNA, SNTAGT. DNA for the CDR3: TGTGCCAGCAGTGACTCGGCTAGTAGCACAGATACGCAGTATTTT. Its translation: CASSDSASSTDTQYF.

The J gene is TRBJ2-7, the V gene TRBV7-9; TRBD1 might be the D (6 bases). Germline values: CDR1 SEHNR, CDR2 FQNEAQ (reference sequence). CDR3 length equals 12 residues. Trimming left V 4 bases short and J 6 bases short, with 10 bases between. The CDR3 reads CASSYPGVEQYF. DNA of the CDR3: TGTGCCAGCAGCTACCCAGGGGTCGAGCAGTACTTC.

The chain uses TRBV15 and TRBJ1-2, with 8 bases that match TRBD1. The CDR3 contains 22 residues. The V gene's germline CDR1 is LNHNV and CDR2 YYDKDF (reference sequence). The J segment lost 0 bases and the V segment lost 3 bases, leaving 24 bases of the junction unmatched. CDR3 residues: CATSRTRLRKDRAQPPNYGYTF. The CDR3 coding sequence is TGTGCCACCAGCAGGACCAGACTACGGAAGGACAGGGCGCAACCACCTAACTATGGCTACACCTTC.

The chain links TRBV6-7 to TRBJ2-7; 10 bases match TRBD2. TRBV6-7 belongs to the ORF category, with a function that is uncertain. The CDR3 loop spans 14 amino acids. Unmatched junction bases numbered 7, after V lost 9 bases and J lost 2 bases. The CDR3 region has the DNA TGTGCCAGATCCCTCAGCGGGAGGGCCTACGAGCAGTACTTC. It codes for CARSLSGRAYEQYF.

This chain links TRBV7-2 with TRBJ2-7; 7 nucleotides agree with TRBD2. This CDR3 has 15 residues. J was trimmed by 7 bases and V by 0 bases; bases with no gene match: 9. Germline values: CDR1 SGHTA, CDR2 FQGNSA. As DNA, the CDR3 is TGTGCCAGCAGCTTAGCCGTATTAGCGGGCGGGGAGCAGTACTTC. Translating it yields CASSLAVLAGGEQYF.

The chain has TRBV7-2 and TRBJ2-3; D unclear. This CDR3 region has 16 residues. In germline, CDR1 is SGHTA, CDR2 FQGNSA. Trimming shortened V by 1 base and J by 3 bases, and 14 bases separated the two germline ends. The CDR3, as DNA: TGTGCCAGCAGCTTAGAGGCGGATCCCTGGACAGATACGCAGTATTTT. It encodes CASSLEADPWTDTQYF. Full variable domain (remainder filled in from reference TRBV7-2 and TRBJ2-3): GAGVSQSPSNKVTEKGKDVELRCDPISGHTALYWYRQSLGQGLEFLIYFQGNSAPDKSGLPSDRFSAERTGGSVSTLTIQRTQQEDSAVYLCASSLEADPWTDTQYFGPGTRLTVL.